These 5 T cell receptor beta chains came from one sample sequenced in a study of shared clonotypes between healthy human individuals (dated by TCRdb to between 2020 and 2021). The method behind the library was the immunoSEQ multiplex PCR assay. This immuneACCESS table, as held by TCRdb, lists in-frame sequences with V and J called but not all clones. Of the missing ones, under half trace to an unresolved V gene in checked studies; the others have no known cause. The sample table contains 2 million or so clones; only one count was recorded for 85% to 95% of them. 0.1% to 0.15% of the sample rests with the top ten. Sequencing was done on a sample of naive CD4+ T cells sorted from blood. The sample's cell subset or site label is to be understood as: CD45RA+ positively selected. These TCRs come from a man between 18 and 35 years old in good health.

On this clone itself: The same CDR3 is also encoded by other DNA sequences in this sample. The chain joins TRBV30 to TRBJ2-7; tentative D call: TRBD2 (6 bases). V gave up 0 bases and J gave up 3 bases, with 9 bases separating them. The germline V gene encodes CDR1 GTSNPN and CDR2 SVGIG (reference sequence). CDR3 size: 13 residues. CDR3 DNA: TGTGCCTGGAGTGTACTGGGGGGCTACGAGCAGTACTTC. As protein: CAWSVLGGYEQYF.

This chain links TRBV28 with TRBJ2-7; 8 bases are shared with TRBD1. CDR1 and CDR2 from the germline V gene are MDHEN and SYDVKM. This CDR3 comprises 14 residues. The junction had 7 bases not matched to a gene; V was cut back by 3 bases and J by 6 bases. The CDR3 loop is CASSFPDRVGEQYF. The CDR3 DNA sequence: TGTGCCAGCAGTTTCCCGGACAGGGTGGGCGAGCAGTACTTC.

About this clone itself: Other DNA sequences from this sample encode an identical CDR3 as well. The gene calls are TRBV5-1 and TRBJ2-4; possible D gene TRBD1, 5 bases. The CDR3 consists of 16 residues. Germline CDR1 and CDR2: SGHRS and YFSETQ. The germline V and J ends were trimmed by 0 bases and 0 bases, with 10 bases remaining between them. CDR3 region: CASSLGQILAKNIQYF. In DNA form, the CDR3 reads TGCGCCAGCAGCTTGGGACAGATACTAGCCAAAAACATTCAGTACTTC. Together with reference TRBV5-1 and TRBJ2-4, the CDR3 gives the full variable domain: KAGVTQTPRYLIKTRGQQVTLSCSPISGHRSVSWYQQTPGQGLQFLFEYFSETQRNKGNFPGRFSGRQFSNSRSEMNVSTLELGDSALYLCASSLGQILAKNIQYFGAGTRLSVL.

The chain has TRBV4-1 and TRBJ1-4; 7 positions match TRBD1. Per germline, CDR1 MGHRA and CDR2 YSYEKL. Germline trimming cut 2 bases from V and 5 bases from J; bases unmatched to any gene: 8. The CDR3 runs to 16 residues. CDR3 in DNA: TGCGCCAGCAGCCAAAGGACCACAGGGGAGAATGAAAAACTGTTTTTT. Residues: CASSQRTTGENEKLFF.

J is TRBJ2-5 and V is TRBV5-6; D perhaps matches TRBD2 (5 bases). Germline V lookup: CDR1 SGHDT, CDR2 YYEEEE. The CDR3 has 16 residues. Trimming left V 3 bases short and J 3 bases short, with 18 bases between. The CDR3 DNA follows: TGTGCCAGCAGCTCTCTCGGAACGGGAAAAAAAGAGACCCAGTACTTC. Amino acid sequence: CASSSLGTGKKETQYF.